One and the same sample provided the 16 T cell receptor beta chains below, sequenced in a study of shared clonotypes between healthy human individuals (TCRdb year 2020). The library was made by the immunoSEQ multiplex PCR assay. The immuneACCESS repertoire file appears here via TCRdb, limited to in-frame rearrangements. These files lack a portion of the clones; in checked studies, under half of the deficit traces to unresolved V genes, and the cause of the others is not known. This sample lists about a million clones; around 76% were detected once. Of the sample, less than 1.5% falls within the top ten clones. Sample: memory CD4+ T cells sorted from blood. The meaning of the sample's cell subset or site label: CD45RA-negative fraction. All receptors come from a man younger than 30 in good health.

This clone was seen only once. The J gene is TRBJ1-6, the V gene TRBV7-2; tentatively, D is TRBD1 (6 bases). The germline V and J ends were trimmed by 7 bases and 5 bases, with 12 bases remaining between them. The CDR3 sequence is 14 residues long. CDR1 and CDR2 (germline): SGHTA, FQGNSA. The CDR3 nucleotides are TGTGCCAGCACCCAGGGACAAAATAATTCACCCCTCCACTTT. This encodes CASTQGQNNSPLHF.

The V and J genes are TRBV9 and TRBJ1-4, with D possibly TRBD1 on 6 matching bases. V lost 0 bases and J lost 7, with 22 bases in between. Germline V gene sequence: CDR1 SGDLS, CDR2 YYNGEE. There are 18 residues in the CDR3. CDR3 DNA: TGTGCCAGCAGCGTAGATTTTGGGGCCGACAGGAGGGGTGAAAAACTGTTTTTT. Encoded protein: CASSVDFGADRRGEKLFF.

V is TRBV5-4 and J is TRBJ1-3, with D possibly TRBD1 on 5 matching bases. The CDR3 contains 15 residues. CDR1 SGHNT and CDR2 YYREEE come from the germline V gene (reference sequence). Trimming took 0 bases from V and 0 from J, leaving 7 bases between them. The CDR3 bases are TGTGCCAGCAGCTTGGGGGGCACCTCTGGAAACACCATATATTTT. It yields the protein CASSLGGTSGNTIYF. The full variable domain, with the rest looked up from reference TRBV5-4 and TRBJ1-3, is ETGVTQSPTHLIKTRGQQVTLRCSSQSGHNTVSWYQQALGQGPQFIFQYYREEENGRGNFPPRFSGLQFPNYSSELNVNALELDDSALYLCASSLGGTSGNTIYFGEGSWLTVV.

The chain is built from TRBV25-1 and TRBJ2-7; TRBD2 might be the D (6 bases). Trimming stripped 6 bases from V and 3 bases from J, with 6 bases between. Per germline, CDR1 MGHDK and CDR2 SYGVNS. CDR3 length: 11 residues. The CDR3 DNA reads as TGTGCCAGCAGGGACTACTACGAGCAGTACTTC. It yields the protein CASRDYYEQYF.

The V call is TRBV4-3, the J call TRBJ2-7; 7 bases match TRBD2. The CDR3 spans 14 residues. The V gene end was trimmed by 1 base and the J gene end by 4 bases; junction bases not matched to a gene: 4. Germline V gene data show CDR1 as LGHNA and CDR2 as YSLEER. This chain's CDR3 is CASSQVGRNYEQYF. The CDR3 nucleotides read TGCGCCAGCAGCCAAGTCGGGAGGAATTACGAGCAGTACTTC.

This clone has just a few counts. The V and J genes are TRBV11-2 and TRBJ2-4; D call uncertain. Germline CDR1 and CDR2: SGHAT and FQNNGV. V gave up 1 base and J gave up 3 bases, with 10 bases separating them. The CDR3 runs 15 residues. CDR3 in amino acids: CASSLVAVGKNIQYF. As DNA, the CDR3 is TGTGCCAGCAGCTTAGTGGCAGTGGGCAAAAACATTCAGTACTTC.

This sequence joins TRBV7-3 and TRBJ1-1; D gene unclear. Germline V CDR1 and CDR2: SGHTA, FQGTGA. The CDR3 consists of 13 residues. V dropped 2 bases and J dropped 1 base, with 5 bases sitting between them. CDR3 nucleotides: TGTGCCAGCAGCTTATTGTGGAACACTGAAGCTTTCTTT. It yields the protein CASSLLWNTEAFF.

The chain uses TRBV4-1 and TRBJ2-3; 7 bases are shared with TRBD2. Germline V gene lookup returns CDR1 MGHRA and CDR2 YSYEKL. The trim removed 2 bases at V and 1 base at J, leaving 0 bases unmatched. The CDR3 spans 14 residues. In DNA, the CDR3 is TGCGCCAGCAGCCAACGGGAGGGCACAGATACGCAGTATTTT. The encoded protein is CASSQREGTDTQYF.

This clone came up once. The J gene is TRBJ2-1, the V gene TRBV7-2; D unclear. The CDR3 is 15 residues long. Trimming pared 1 base from V and 9 bases from J, leaving 16 bases between. CDR1 and CDR2 from the germline V gene are SGHTA and FQGNSA. The CDR3 sequence: CASSLGSAGLGEQFF. CDR3 DNA: TGTGCCAGCAGCTTAGGCTCGGCCGGTCTAGGTGAGCAGTTCTTC.

This chain links TRBV20-1 with TRBJ2-3; D unresolved. Germline assignment: CDR1 DFQATT and CDR2 SNEGSKA (reference sequence). V was clipped by 5 bases and J by 4 bases, with 7 bases between them. This CDR3 spans 11 amino acids. This CDR3 reads CSAPKADTQYF. CDR3 coding DNA: TGCAGTGCTCCTAAGGCAGATACGCAGTATTTT.

The chain couples TRBV11-2 to TRBJ1-5, with 7 positions matching TRBD1. Trimming at V came to 5 bases and at J to 3 bases, leaving 13 bases not matched to a gene. The CDR3 is 17 residues long. Germline CDR1 reads SGHAT; CDR2 reads FQNNGV. As DNA, the CDR3 is TGTGCCAGCAGCCCGCGCCCGGGGACAGCCTCCAATCAGCCCCAGCATTTT. This translates into CASSPRPGTASNQPQHF. The full variable domain, in which reference TRBV11-2 and TRBJ1-5 provide the parts outside the CDR3, is EAGVAQSPRYKIIEKRQSVAFWCNPISGHATLYWYQQILGQGPKLLIQFQNNGVVDDSQLPKDRFSAERLKGVDSTLKIQPAKLEDSAVYLCASSPRPGTASNQPQHFGDGTRLSIL.

This clone was found a few times. The identical CDR3 is also encoded by other nucleotide sequences in the sample. The chain couples TRBV4-1 to TRBJ1-6; no clear D gene. Germline V gene sequence: CDR1 MGHRA, CDR2 YSYEKL. CDR3 length: 13 residues. The V and J ends lost 5 bases and 3 bases respectively, with 5 bases between them. The CDR3: CASSGGYNSPLHF. CDR3 in DNA: TGCGCCAGCAGCGGCGGCTATAATTCACCCCTCCACTTT.

As regards this clone: Other DNA sequences within the sample encode an identical CDR3. The chain recombines TRBV11-2 with TRBJ2-3; TRBD1 matches 8 bases. CDR1 SGHAT and CDR2 FQNNGV come from the germline V gene. The junction had 1 base not matched to a gene; V was cut back by 4 bases and J by 1 base. The CDR3 loop spans 14 amino acids. This CDR3 reads CASSSQGGTDTQYF. CDR3 nucleotide sequence: TGTGCCAGCAGCTCACAGGGGGGCACAGATACGCAGTATTTT.

In this sample, this clone turned up a few times. This chain connects TRBV5-1 to TRBJ1-1; D uncertain. Germline loops: CDR1 SGHRS, CDR2 YFSETQ. With 0 bases removed from V and 1 base from J, the gap between germline ends came to 7 bases. The CDR3 has 14 amino acids. The chain's CDR3 is CASSLDKRNTEAFF. CDR3 nucleotides: TGCGCCAGCAGCTTGGACAAAAGGAACACTGAAGCTTTCTTT.

The chain carries TRBV27 and TRBJ2-2; 8 positions agree with TRBD2. V shed 5 bases, J shed 4 bases, and the junction held 9 bases outside the gene matches. Germline V CDR1 and CDR2: MNHEY, SMNVEV (reference sequence). This CDR3 comprises 16 residues. As DNA, the CDR3 is TGTGCCAGCAGTCCACCGGGACTAGGGGGCACCGGGGAGCTGTTTTTT. It encodes CASSPPGLGGTGELFF.

The chain couples TRBV27 to TRBJ1-2; 8 bases match TRBD1. The V gene end was trimmed by 4 bases and the J gene end by 7 bases; junction bases not matched to a gene: 8. There are 14 residues in the CDR3. CDR1 and CDR2 from the germline V gene are MNHEY and SMNVEV (reference sequence). DNA for the CDR3: TGTGCCAGCAGTTCAGGGGGCGGGAGGTTTGGCTACACCTTC. Amino acids: CASSSGGGRFGYTF.